These T cell receptor beta chains were read from a single sample in a study of cytomegalovirus exposure and HLA in healthy donors. The table came from immunoSEQ multiplex PCR; TCRdb's copy has only in-frame clones and leaves some out. The table lists about 200,000 clones. The sample was PBMCs. The receptors here all came from a woman aged 25-40 years in good health and CMV-seropositive. CDR3s include the opening cysteine and the closing phenylalanine or tryptophan. The D gene is left open where the match is weak.

TGTGCCAGCAGACTCGACTCTAACTATGGCTACACCTTC,CASRLDSNYGYTF,.,TRBJ1-2,TRBV6-5
TGTGCCAGCAGCTTAGGGCTAGCGGCCGGGGAGCTGTTTTTT,CASSLGLAAGELFF,TRBD2,TRBJ2-2,TRBV7-9
TGTGCCAGCAGTGAGCCAGGTCGGGAGGCAACTTATGGCTACACCTTC,CASSEPGREATYGYTF,.,TRBJ1-2,TRBV6-1
TGTGCCAGCAGTTTCCAGGAGGGTTATGGCTACACCTTC,CASSFQEGYGYTF,.,TRBJ1-2,TRBV6-4
TGTGCCACGGGGGATACGCAGTATTTT,CATGDTQYF,.,TRBJ2-3,TRBV28
TGTGCCAGCAGCTTGGGGGCTAGCGGGGGCACAGATACGCAGTATTTT,CASSLGASGGTDTQYF,TRBD2,TRBJ2-3,TRBV5-4
TGTGCCAGCAGCTTAGCTGGGGTAGCAGGCAGGGGGCGAGCAAGCTATGGCTACACCTTC,CASSLAGVAGRGRASYGYTF,TRBD1,TRBJ1-2,TRBV7-2
TGTGCCAGCGCCTCGCGGGCAACTAATGAAAAACTGTTTTTT,CASASRATNEKLFF,.,TRBJ1-4,TRBV6-6
TGTGCCAGCAGCTTAGACAGGGGCGGCACCATATATTTT,CASSLDRGGTIYF,.,TRBJ1-3,TRBV11-2
TGTGCCAGCGGGGCGGGGAGCTCTATCTACGAGCAGTACTTC,CASGAGSSIYEQYF,.,TRBJ2-7,TRBV4-2
TGTGCCAGCAGTGACGGGCGGGGGAACACCGGGGAGCTGTTTTTT,CASSDGRGNTGELFF,.,TRBJ2-2,TRBV6-4
TGTGCCAGCAGTCCCCCCGCCGGGACACTGGGACTAGCGGACTCCTACGAGCAGTACTTC,CASSPPAGTLGLADSYEQYF,TRBD2,TRBJ2-7,TRBV28
TGCGCCAGCAGCCCTAAGGGACAGGGGAACACTGAAGCTTTCTTT,CASSPKGQGNTEAFF,TRBD1,TRBJ1-1,TRBV4-3
TGTGCCAGCAGCTCGGACCGGGGACAGGGAAGGGACACTGAAGCTTTCTTT,CASSSDRGQGRDTEAFF,TRBD1,TRBJ1-1,TRBV7-9
TGTGCCAGCAGCCTGGGACAGGGTCTTGCCAGGAACACTGAAGCTTTCTTT,CASSLGQGLARNTEAFF,TRBD1,TRBJ1-1,TRBV5-6
TGTGCCAGCAGTTACCGCGGGGGCGGCACCTACGAGCAGTACTTC,CASSYRGGGTYEQYF,.,TRBJ2-7,TRBV6-5
TGCGCCAGCAGAGGGGAAGGAAACACCATATATTTT,CASRGEGNTIYF,.,TRBJ1-3,TRBV5-1
TGTGCCAGTAGTTCCTGGACAGCCTTTAATGAAAAACTGTTTTTT,CASSSWTAFNEKLFF,.,TRBJ1-4,TRBV19
TGTGCCAGCTCACCTAATTCCAGGGGGAGAAATTCACCCCCCCACTTT,CASSPNSRGRNSPPHF,TRBD1,TRBJ1-6,TRBV18
TGCGCCAGCAGCCGGGACAGCTCCACCGGGGAGCTGTTTTTT,CASSRDSSTGELFF,TRBD1,TRBJ2-2,TRBV10-1
TGCGCCAGCAGCTTGGAAGGGACTGTGAACACCGGGGAGCTGTTTTTT,CASSLEGTVNTGELFF,.,TRBJ2-2,TRBV5-1
TGTGCCAGCAGTGAAGGGGCAGTTGCTAATCAGCCCCAGCATTTT,CASSEGAVANQPQHF,.,TRBJ1-5,TRBV2
TGTGCCACCCTACAGGGATCCTCTGGAAACACCATATATTTT,CATLQGSSGNTIYF,.,TRBJ1-3,TRBV18
TGTGCCAGCAGCCCTAGGGAGTGGCGGGGGAGGGTTGAGCAGTTCTTC,CASSPREWRGRVEQFF,TRBD2,TRBJ2-1,TRBV7-8
TGCAGCGTGAGGACAGGGGGCTCTGAAGCTTTCTTT,CSVRTGGSEAFF,TRBD1,TRBJ1-1,TRBV29-1
TGTGCCAGCAGCCTACTACAGGGCGATCTTTTATCTAATCAGCCCCAGCATTTT,CASSLLQGDLLSNQPQHF,.,TRBJ1-5,TRBV2